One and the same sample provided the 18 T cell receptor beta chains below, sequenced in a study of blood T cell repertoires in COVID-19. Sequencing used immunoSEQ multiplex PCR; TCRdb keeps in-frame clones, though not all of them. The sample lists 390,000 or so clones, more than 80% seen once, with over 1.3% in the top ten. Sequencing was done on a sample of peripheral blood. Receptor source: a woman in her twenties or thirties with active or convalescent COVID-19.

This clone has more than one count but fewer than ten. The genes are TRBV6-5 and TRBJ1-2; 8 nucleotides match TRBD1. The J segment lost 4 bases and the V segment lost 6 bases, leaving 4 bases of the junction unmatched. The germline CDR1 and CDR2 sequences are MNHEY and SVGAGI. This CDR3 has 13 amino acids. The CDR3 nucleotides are TGTGCCAGCAGCCAAGACAGGGGCTATGGCTACACCTTC. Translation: CASSQDRGYGYTF.

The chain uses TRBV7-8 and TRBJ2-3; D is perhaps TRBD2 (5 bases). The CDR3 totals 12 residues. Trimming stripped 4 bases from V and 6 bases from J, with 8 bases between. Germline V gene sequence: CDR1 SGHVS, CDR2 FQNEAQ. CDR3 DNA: TGTGCCAGCAGCTCGTCTAGCGATACGCAGTATTTT. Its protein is CASSSSSDTQYF.

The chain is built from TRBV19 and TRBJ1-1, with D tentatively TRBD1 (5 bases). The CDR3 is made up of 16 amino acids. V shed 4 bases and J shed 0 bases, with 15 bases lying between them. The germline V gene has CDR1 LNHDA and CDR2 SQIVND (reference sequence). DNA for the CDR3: TGTGCCAGTAGTAGGGCGGGGGAACCGATGAACACTGAAGCTTTCTTT. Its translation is CASSRAGEPMNTEAFF.

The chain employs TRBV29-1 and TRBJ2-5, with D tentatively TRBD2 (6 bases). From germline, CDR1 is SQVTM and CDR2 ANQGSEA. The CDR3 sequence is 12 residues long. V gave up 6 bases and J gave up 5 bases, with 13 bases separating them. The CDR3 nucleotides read TGCAGCGTCGGAGGGGCAGGGGAGACCCAGTACTTC. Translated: CSVGGAGETQYF.

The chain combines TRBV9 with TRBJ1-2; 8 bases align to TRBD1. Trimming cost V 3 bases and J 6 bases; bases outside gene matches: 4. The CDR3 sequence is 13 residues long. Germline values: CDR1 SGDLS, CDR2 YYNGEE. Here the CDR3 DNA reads TGTGCCAGCAGCGCTGGACAGGGCGATGGCTACACCTTC. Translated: CASSAGQGDGYTF.

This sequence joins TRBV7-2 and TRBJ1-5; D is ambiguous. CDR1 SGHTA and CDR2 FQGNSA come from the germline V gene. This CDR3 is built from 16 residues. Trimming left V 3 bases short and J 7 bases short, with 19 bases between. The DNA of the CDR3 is TGTGCCAGCAGCTTTCGATCGGGGATAACAGAACAGCCCCAGCATTTT. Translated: CASSFRSGITEQPQHF.

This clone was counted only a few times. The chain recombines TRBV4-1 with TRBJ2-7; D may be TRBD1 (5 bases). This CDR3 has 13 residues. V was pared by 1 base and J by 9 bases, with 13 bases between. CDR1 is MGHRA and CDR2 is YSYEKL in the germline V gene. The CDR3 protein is CASSQVGAGGQYF. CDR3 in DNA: TGCGCCAGCAGCCAAGTAGGGGCAGGCGGGCAGTACTTC.

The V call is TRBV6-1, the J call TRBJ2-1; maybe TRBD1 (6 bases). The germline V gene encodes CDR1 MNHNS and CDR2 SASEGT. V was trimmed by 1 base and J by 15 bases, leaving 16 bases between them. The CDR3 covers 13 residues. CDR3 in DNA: TGTGCCAGCAGTGAAGGTTGGACAGATCCTCCGTTCTTC. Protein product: CASSEGWTDPPFF.

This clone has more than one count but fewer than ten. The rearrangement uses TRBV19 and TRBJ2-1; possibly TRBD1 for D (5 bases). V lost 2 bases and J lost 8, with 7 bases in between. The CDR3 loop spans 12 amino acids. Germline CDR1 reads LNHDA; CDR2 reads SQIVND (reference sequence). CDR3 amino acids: CASSIRGDEQFF. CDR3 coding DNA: TGTGCCAGTAGTATAAGGGGTGATGAGCAGTTCTTC.

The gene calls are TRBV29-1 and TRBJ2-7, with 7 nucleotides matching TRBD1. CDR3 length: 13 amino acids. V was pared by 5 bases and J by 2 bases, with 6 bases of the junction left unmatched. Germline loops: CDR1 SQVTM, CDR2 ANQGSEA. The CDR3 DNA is TGCAGCGTTAGCGACAGGGTCACCTACGAGCAGTACTTC. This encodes CSVSDRVTYEQYF.

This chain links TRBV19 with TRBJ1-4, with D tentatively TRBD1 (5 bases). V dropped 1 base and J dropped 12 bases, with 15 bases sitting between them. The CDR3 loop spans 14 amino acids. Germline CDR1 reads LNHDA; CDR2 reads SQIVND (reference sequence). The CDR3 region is CASSIVSIAGELFF. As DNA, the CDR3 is TGTGCCAGTAGTATAGTTTCGATCGCGGGGGAACTGTTTTTT.

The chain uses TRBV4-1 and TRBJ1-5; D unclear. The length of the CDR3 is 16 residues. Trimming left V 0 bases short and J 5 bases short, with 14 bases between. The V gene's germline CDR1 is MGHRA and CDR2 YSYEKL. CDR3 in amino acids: CASSQDWRAVDQPQHF. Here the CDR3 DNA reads TGCGCCAGCAGCCAAGATTGGAGGGCTGTTGATCAGCCCCAGCATTTT.

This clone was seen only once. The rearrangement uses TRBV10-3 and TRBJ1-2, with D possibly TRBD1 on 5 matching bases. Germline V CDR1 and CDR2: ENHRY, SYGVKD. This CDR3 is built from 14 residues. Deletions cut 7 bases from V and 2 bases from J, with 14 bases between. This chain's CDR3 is CAITAGLLNYGYTF. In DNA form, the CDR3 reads TGTGCCATCACGGCGGGACTTTTAAACTATGGCTACACCTTC.

The CDR3 DNA reads TGTGCCAGCAGGGCCCTAGCGGGAGCCGGGGAGCTGTTTTTT. Translation gives CASRALAGAGELFF. The chain recombines TRBV2 with TRBJ2-2; TRBD2 matches 10 bases. After removal of 6 bases from V and 6 bases from J, the junction contained 4 bases not matched to a gene. The CDR3 is 14 amino acids. The V gene's germline CDR1 is SNHLY and CDR2 FYNNEI.

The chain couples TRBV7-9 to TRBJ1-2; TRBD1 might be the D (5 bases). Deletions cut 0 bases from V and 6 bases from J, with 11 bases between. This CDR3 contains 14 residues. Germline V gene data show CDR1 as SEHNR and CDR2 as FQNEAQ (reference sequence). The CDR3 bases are TGTGCCAGCAGCTTAGCGGGGGGTCACGATGGCTACACCTTC. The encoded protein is CASSLAGGHDGYTF.

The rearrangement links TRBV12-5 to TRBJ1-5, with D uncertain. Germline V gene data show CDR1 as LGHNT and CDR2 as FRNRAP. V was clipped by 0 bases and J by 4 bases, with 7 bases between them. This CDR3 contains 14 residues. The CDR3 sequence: CASGLVLPNQPQHF. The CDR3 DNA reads TGTGCTAGTGGTTTGGTACTGCCGAATCAGCCCCAGCATTTT.

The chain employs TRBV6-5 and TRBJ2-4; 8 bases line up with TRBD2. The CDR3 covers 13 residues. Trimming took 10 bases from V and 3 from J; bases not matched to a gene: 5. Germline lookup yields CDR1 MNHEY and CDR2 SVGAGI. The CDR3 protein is CATAGRGKNIQYF. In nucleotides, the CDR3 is TGTGCCACCGCCGGGAGGGGCAAAAACATTCAGTACTTC.

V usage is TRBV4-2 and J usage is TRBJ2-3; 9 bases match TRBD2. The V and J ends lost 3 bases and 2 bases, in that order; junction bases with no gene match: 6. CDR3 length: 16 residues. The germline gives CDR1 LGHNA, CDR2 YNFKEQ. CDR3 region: CASSQETSGSTDTQYF. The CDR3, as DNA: TGTGCCAGCAGCCAGGAGACTAGCGGATCCACAGATACGCAGTATTTT.